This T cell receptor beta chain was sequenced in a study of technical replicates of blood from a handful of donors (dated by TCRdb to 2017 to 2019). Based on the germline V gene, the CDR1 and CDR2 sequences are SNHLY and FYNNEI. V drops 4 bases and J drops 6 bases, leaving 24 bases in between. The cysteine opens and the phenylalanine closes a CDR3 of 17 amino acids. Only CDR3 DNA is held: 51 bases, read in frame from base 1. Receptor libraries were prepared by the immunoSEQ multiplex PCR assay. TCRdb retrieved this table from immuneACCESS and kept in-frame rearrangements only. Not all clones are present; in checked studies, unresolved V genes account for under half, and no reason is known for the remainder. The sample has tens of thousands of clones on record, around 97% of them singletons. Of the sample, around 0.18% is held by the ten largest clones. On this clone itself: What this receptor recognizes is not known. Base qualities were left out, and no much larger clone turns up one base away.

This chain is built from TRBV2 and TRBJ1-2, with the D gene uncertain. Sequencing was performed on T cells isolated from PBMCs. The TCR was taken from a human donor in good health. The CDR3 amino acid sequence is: CASSVFPRPDNYDGYTF. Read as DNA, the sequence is TGTGCCAGCAGTGTTTTTCCCCGCCCCGATAACTATGATGGCTACACCTTC.